This entry is about one T cell receptor beta chain. Primers used in a second PCR of about 6 to 11 cycles were a sample-barcoded 5' primer and a J-beta primer mix. TCRdb called the 5' RACE reads again in MiXCR, with one record for every CDR3 protein. The sample yields hundreds of thousands of distinct CDR3 sequences, roughly 52% seen once. These data originate in a study of blood T cells in healthy people across ages. Trimming left V 6 bases short and J 2 bases short, with 20 bases between. This CDR3 spans 17 amino acids. Germline V gene lookup returns CDR1 DFQATT and CDR2 SNEGSKA (reference sequence).

The V and J genes are TRBV20-1 and TRBJ2-6; D is perhaps TRBD2 (5 bases). This TCR derives from a man younger than 40 in good health. Sequencing was performed on blood. The CDR3 protein is CSATKNLGVTGANVLTF. The CDR3 DNA reads TGCAGTGCGACAAAGAACCTCGGGGTAACTGGGGCCAACGTCCTGACTTTC.